Listed here are 25 T cell receptor beta chains from one sample, sequenced in a study of PD-L1 blockade in urothelial cancer. The table came from immunoSEQ multiplex PCR; TCRdb's copy has only in-frame clones and leaves some out. The sample consists of 46,000 or so clones, about 85% of them appearing once. The sample was PBMCs, taken around atezolizumab (anti-PD-L1) treatment. The receptors here all came from a man in his sixties with urothelial cancer.

The gene calls are TRBV7-2 and TRBJ1-1; D is uncertain. V was clipped by 5 bases and J by 1 base, with 14 bases between them. The CDR3 is made up of 15 amino acids. The V gene's germline CDR1 is SGHTA and CDR2 FQGNSA. CDR3 DNA sequence: TGTGCCAGCAGCCGAATGGGTACAGCGAACACTGAAGCTTTCTTT. This translates into CASSRMGTANTEAFF.

The chain is built from TRBV11-2 and TRBJ1-2; no definite D call. The V and J ends lost 1 base and 13 bases respectively, with 16 bases between them. The CDR3 is made up of 13 amino acids. The germline V gene encodes CDR1 SGHAT and CDR2 FQNNGV. DNA for the CDR3: TGTGCCAGCAGCTTAGGTTTCTCTGAGACTAGCACCTTC. This codes for CASSLGFSETSTF.

The J gene is TRBJ2-5, the V gene TRBV6-5, with D possibly TRBD2 on 5 matching bases. The germline V and J ends were trimmed by 6 bases and 4 bases, with 12 bases remaining between them. The germline CDR1 and CDR2 sequences are MNHEY and SVGAGI. CDR3 length: 13 residues. For the CDR3, the DNA is TGTGCCAGCAGGACAACCGGAGGAGAGACCCAGTACTTC. It yields the protein CASRTTGGETQYF.

The V call is TRBV19, the J call TRBJ2-5; 14 bases are shared with TRBD2. The CDR3 contains 18 residues. V shed 5 bases, J shed 0 bases, and the junction held 8 bases outside the gene matches. Germline assignment: CDR1 LNHDA and CDR2 SQIVND (reference sequence). Here the CDR3 reads CASSFGTSGGTYQETQYF. DNA of the CDR3: TGTGCCAGTAGTTTCGGGACTAGCGGGGGAACGTACCAAGAGACCCAGTACTTC.

The rearrangement links TRBV2 to TRBJ1-5; D remains ambiguous. CDR3 length equals 15 residues. Trimming took off 6 bases at V and 5 bases at J, with 17 bases between the two ends. Germline lookup yields CDR1 SNHLY and CDR2 FYNNEI. The CDR3 sequence is CASREAPPPHQPQHF. DNA for the CDR3: TGTGCCAGCAGGGAGGCCCCACCCCCCCATCAGCCCCAGCATTTT. The complete variable domain, with remaining parts taken from reference TRBV2 and TRBJ1-5, reads EPEVTQTPSHQVTQMGQEVILRCVPISNHLYFYWYRQILGQKVEFLVSFYNNEISEKSEIFDDQFSVERPDGSNFTLKIRSTKLEDSAMYFCASREAPPPHQPQHFGDGTRLSIL.

The chain joins TRBV7-2 to TRBJ2-5; no reliable D call. The germline V and J ends were trimmed by 3 bases and 5 bases, with 7 bases remaining between them. This CDR3 is built from 12 residues. The germline CDR1 and CDR2 sequences are SGHTA and FQGNSA. The CDR3 loop reads CASSFRSETQYF. The CDR3 DNA reads TGTGCCAGCAGCTTCCGCAGTGAGACCCAGTACTTC.

This chain uses TRBV5-1 with TRBJ2-6; D gene uncertain. Trimming shortened V by 0 bases and J by 1 base, and 8 bases separated the two germline ends. Germline V gene data show CDR1 as SGHRS and CDR2 as YFSETQ. The CDR3 contains 16 residues. CDR3 sequence reads: CASSLVFGSGANVLTF. CDR3 in DNA: TGCGCCAGCAGCTTGGTATTCGGTTCTGGGGCCAACGTCCTGACTTTC.

The chain uses TRBV7-4 and TRBJ2-7, with D unclear. This CDR3 has 11 amino acids. Germline CDR1 reads SGHVT; CDR2 reads SQSDAQ. V lost 3 bases and J 4 bases, leaving 4 bases between the germline ends. CDR3 sequence: CASSFRYEQYF. In DNA, the CDR3 is TGTGCCAGCAGCTTCAGGTACGAGCAGTACTTC.

This sequence joins TRBV9 and TRBJ2-3, with D uncertain. CDR1 is SGDLS, CDR2 YYNGEE, per germline. With 0 bases removed from V and 0 bases from J, the gap between germline ends came to 11 bases. The CDR3 is 16 amino acids. The CDR3 region is CASSVGPTPSTDTQYF. DNA for the CDR3: TGTGCCAGCAGCGTAGGCCCGACTCCTAGCACAGATACGCAGTATTTT.

J is TRBJ2-1 and V is TRBV15; D not resolved. V dropped 0 bases and J dropped 9 bases, with 15 bases sitting between them. The CDR3 totals 15 residues. Germline loops: CDR1 LNHNV, CDR2 YYDKDF (reference sequence). The CDR3 protein is CATSRESGSVGEQFF. The CDR3, as DNA: TGTGCCACCAGCAGAGAATCAGGATCTGTCGGTGAGCAGTTCTTC.

This chain uses TRBV2 with TRBJ2-7; possibly TRBD1 for D (6 bases). Germline CDR1 and CDR2: SNHLY and FYNNEI. This CDR3 comprises 14 residues. The V and J ends lost 3 bases and 2 bases respectively, with 11 bases between them. Here the CDR3 reads CASSDWTVTYEQYF. Written as DNA, the CDR3 is TGTGCCAGCAGTGATTGGACAGTCACCTACGAGCAGTACTTC.

V and J are TRBV19 and TRBJ1-5; TRBD1 matches 8 bases. J gave up 6 bases and V 4 bases, and 2 bases lay outside the gene matches. CDR3 length equals 13 residues. Germline V lookup: CDR1 LNHDA, CDR2 SQIVND (reference sequence). In DNA form, the CDR3 reads TGTGCCAGTAGTACACAGGGGGTTCAGCCCCAGCATTTT. Residues: CASSTQGVQPQHF. Filled out from reference TRBV19 and TRBJ1-5, the complete variable domain reads DGGITQSPKYLFRKEGQNVTLSCEQNLNHDAMYWYRQDPGQGLRLIYYSQIVNDFQKGDIAEGYSVSREKKESFPLTVTSAQKNPTAFYLCASSTQGVQPQHFGDGTRLSIL.

The chain uses TRBV9 and TRBJ1-5; D may be TRBD1 (5 bases). Trimming removed 4 bases at V and 0 bases at J, with 11 bases between. The germline gives CDR1 SGDLS, CDR2 YYNGEE. This CDR3 spans 15 amino acids. CDR3 sequence (DNA): TGTGCCAGCAGCCGTGGACAAAATAGCAATCAGCCCCAGCATTTT. Protein product: CASSRGQNSNQPQHF.

The V gene is TRBV11-2, the J gene TRBJ1-1, with D perhaps matching TRBD1 (5 bases). The CDR3 totals 17 residues. Germline V gene lookup returns CDR1 SGHAT and CDR2 FQNNGV. V lost 6 bases and J lost 1, with 21 bases in between. Here the CDR3 DNA reads TGTGCCAGCAGGTACTATGGGGGGGGAAGAGAGAACACTGAAGCTTTCTTT. Protein sequence: CASRYYGGGRENTEAFF.

The V call is TRBV9, the J call TRBJ1-4, with 7 bases aligning to TRBD1. J lost 5 bases, V lost 0 bases, and 4 bases had no gene match. The V gene's germline CDR1 is SGDLS and CDR2 YYNGEE. The CDR3 length is 15 residues. The CDR3 loop is CASSVASQGNEKLFF. CDR3 DNA sequence: TGTGCCAGCAGCGTAGCTTCACAGGGGAATGAAAAACTGTTTTTT.

The chain employs TRBV14 and TRBJ1-1; no definite D call. V shed 1 base and J shed 7 bases, with 10 bases lying between them. Germline V gene data show CDR1 as SGHDN and CDR2 as FVKESK. The CDR3 is made up of 13 amino acids. CDR3 bases: TGTGCCAGCAGCCAAGGTCTCGTCGGTGAAGCTTTCTTT. Its translation: CASSQGLVGEAFF.

The V gene is TRBV6-5, the J gene TRBJ1-4; D is unclear. The CDR3 has 15 amino acids. Germline lookup yields CDR1 MNHEY and CDR2 SVGAGI. The V gene lost 0 bases and the J gene lost 4 bases, with 9 bases spanning the gap. DNA for the CDR3: TGTGCCAGCAGTTACTCAGGAGGGATTAATGAAAAACTGTTTTTT. Translating it yields CASSYSGGINEKLFF.

This chain links TRBV2 with TRBJ1-2; 7 bases align to TRBD1. The V segment lost 6 bases and the J segment 4 bases; nucleotides outside the gene matches: 14. The germline V gene has CDR1 SNHLY and CDR2 FYNNEI. The length of the CDR3 is 16 residues. CDR3: CASRPRLGRDSYGYTF. CDR3 coding DNA: TGTGCCAGCAGGCCCCGCCTGGGTAGGGACAGCTATGGCTACACCTTC.

The chain links TRBV11-2 to TRBJ2-7; D is unresolved. Looked up from germline, CDR1 is SGHAT and CDR2 is FQNNGV. V dropped 5 bases and J dropped 3 bases, with 5 bases sitting between them. This CDR3 has 11 residues. CDR3 nucleotide sequence: TGTGCCAGCAGCCGGGTCTACGAGCAGTACTTC. Encoded protein: CASSRVYEQYF.

The chain recombines TRBV10-3 with TRBJ2-7; TRBD2 is a possible D gene (6 bases). Germline values: CDR1 ENHRY, CDR2 SYGVKD. CDR3 length: 12 residues. V dropped 6 bases and J dropped 4 bases, with 10 bases sitting between them. CDR3 region: CAISDAGYEQYF. The CDR3 DNA sequence: TGTGCCATCAGCGACGCGGGATACGAGCAGTACTTC.

The chain uses TRBV28 and TRBJ1-2; 7 bases are shared with TRBD1. Germline CDR1 MDHEN, CDR2 SYDVKM. The CDR3 runs 12 residues. The J segment lost 8 bases and the V segment lost 5 bases, leaving 5 bases of the junction unmatched. The CDR3 loop reads CASSRQGEGYTF. The CDR3 bases are TGTGCCAGCAGTCGACAGGGTGAAGGCTACACCTTC.

The V and J genes are TRBV7-2 and TRBJ2-1; 11 bases fit TRBD2. The CDR3 is made up of 16 amino acids. The germline gives CDR1 SGHTA, CDR2 FQGNSA. After removal of 1 base from V and 9 bases from J, the junction contained 8 bases not matched to a gene. CDR3 sequence reads: CASSLVSSGGASEQFF. The CDR3 DNA reads as TGTGCCAGCAGCTTAGTTAGTAGCGGGGGGGCCTCTGAGCAGTTCTTC. The variable domain in full, completed from reference TRBV7-2 and TRBJ2-1, reads GAGVSQSPSNKVTEKGKDVELRCDPISGHTALYWYRQSLGQGLEFLIYFQGNSAPDKSGLPSDRFSAERTGGSVSTLTIQRTQQEDSAVYLCASSLVSSGGASEQFFGPGTRLTVL.

On this clone itself: The junction shows a germline mismatch at one end, possibly a read error. The chain has TRBV28 and TRBJ2-1, with a possible D match to TRBD2 (6 bases). The CDR3 spans 16 residues. Germline CDR1 is MDHEN and CDR2 is SYDVKM. This CDR3 is CASSLFGGRSYNEQFF. For the CDR3, the DNA is TGTGCCAGCAGCTTATTCGGGGGTAGATCCTACAATGAGCAGTTCTTC.

The chain is built from TRBV7-8 and TRBJ2-1; TRBD1 might be the D (6 bases). Trimming removed 5 bases from V and 1 base from J, with 12 bases in between. Germline CDR1 SGHVS, CDR2 FQNEAQ. CDR3 length: 15 residues. Here the CDR3 reads CASSTWDTSYNEQFF. The DNA of the CDR3 is TGTGCCAGCAGCACCTGGGACACATCCTACAATGAGCAGTTCTTC.

This chain links TRBV29-1 with TRBJ1-1, with D possibly TRBD1 on 6 matching bases. CDR1 is SQVTM, CDR2 ANQGSEA, per germline. The length of the CDR3 is 11 residues. The V and J ends lost 7 bases and 6 bases respectively, with 12 bases between them. CDR3 amino acids: CSGTTGPEAFF. The CDR3 bases are TGCAGCGGAACGACAGGCCCTGAAGCTTTCTTT. Looking up the rest from reference TRBV29-1 and TRBJ1-1 gives the full variable domain: SAVISQKPSRDICQRGTSLTIQCQVDSQVTMMFWYRQQPGQSLTLIATANQGSEATYESGFVIDKFPISRPNLTFSTLTVSNMSPEDSSIYLCSGTTGPEAFFGQGTRLTVV.